This T cell receptor beta chain was sequenced during a study of monozygotic twins with cystic fibrosis. Study conclusions and caveats: In 13 of 16 pairs, V gene usage was closest to the co-twin's. Nucleotide-identical clonotype sharing was significantly higher within monozygotic CF twin pairs than between unrelated CF individuals. Low clonality (median roughly 0.0087) suggested a mostly naive repertoire.

Comment on this clone: Antigen specificity is unknown.

Deletions cut 8 bases from V and 0 bases from J, with 12 bases between. The CDR3 sequence is 14 residues long. Germline CDR1 and CDR2: SGDLS and YYNGEE. Clones were read by immunoSEQ multiplex PCR, and TCRdb kept only the in-frame ones, dropping some. The sample holds 30,000 to 35,000 clones, just over 65% seen once. The chain recombines TRBV9 with TRBJ1-3; possible D gene TRBD1, 5 bases. The receptor was derived from a girl aged 5 to 17 with cystic fibrosis. The sequencing sample was made of blood. CDR3: CASNRDASGNTIYF. CDR3 coding DNA: TGTGCCAGTAACCGGGACGCCTCTGGAAACACCATATATTTT.